This TCR beta chain was recovered during a study of blood T cell repertoires in COVID-19. Study in general: Material from acute and convalescent COVID-19 was sourced from the United States, Italy and Spain.

Assay used: immunoSEQ multiplex PCR; TCRdb lists only in-frame clones, some missing. Of around 220,000 clones in the sample, roughly nine tenths are singletons; the top ten hold just under 6.5%. The CDR3 runs 14 residues. Germline lookup yields CDR1 KGHSH and CDR2 LQKENI. Trimming left V 2 bases short and J 0 bases short, with 7 bases between. Participants' own reports of clinical history determined their cohort assignment. Sequencing was carried out using PBMCs or T cells enriched from blood (not recorded which). This TCR came from a woman aged 25 to 45 with acute COVID-19. The chain uses TRBV18 and TRBJ1-1, with D perhaps matching TRBD1 (5 bases). CDR3 coding DNA: TGTGCCAGCTCACCAGGGGACTTGAACACTGAAGCTTTCTTT. Translation gives CASSPGDLNTEAFF.